The 12 T cell receptor beta chains listed next were all sequenced from one sample in a study of cytomegalovirus exposure and HLA in healthy donors. PCR used 60 Vbeta primers and 13 Jbeta primers. Assay used: immunoSEQ multiplex PCR; TCRdb lists only in-frame clones, some missing. The table has some 190,000 clones, 76% seen once. Sequencing input: PBMCs. The receptors originated from a man younger than 30 in good health and CMV-seronegative.

J is TRBJ2-1 and V is TRBV5-1; 8 bases line up with TRBD1. J was trimmed by 4 bases and V by 4 bases; bases with no gene match: 7. There are 15 residues in the CDR3. Germline lookup yields CDR1 SGHRS and CDR2 YFSETQ. The CDR3 spells CASSHQGAVYNEQFF. The CDR3 DNA follows: TGCGCCAGCAGCCACCAGGGGGCAGTTTACAATGAGCAGTTCTTC.

This clone has a handful of counts. CDR3 region: CASSGGLKIYNEQFF. The CDR3 coding sequence is TGTGCCAGTAGTGGGGGACTAAAGATCTACAATGAGCAGTTCTTC. The V gene is TRBV19, the J gene TRBJ2-1; 7 bases fit TRBD2. Germline CDR1 and CDR2: LNHDA and SQIVND (reference sequence). CDR3 length: 15 residues. Trimming at V came to 5 bases and at J to 3 bases, leaving 7 bases not matched to a gene.

The CDR3: CASSLGTTGTAFF. As DNA, the CDR3 is TGCGCCAGCAGCCTAGGGACTACCGGAACGGCTTTCTTT. The chain combines TRBV4-1 with TRBJ1-1; possible D gene TRBD1, 5 bases. The CDR3 extends over 13 amino acids. Trimming took 4 bases from V and 11 from J, leaving 17 bases between them. The V gene's germline CDR1 is MGHRA and CDR2 YSYEKL.

This clone was found a few times. This chain connects TRBV30 to TRBJ2-1, with 11 bases lining up with TRBD2. V was pared by 1 base and J by 9 bases, with 8 bases of the junction left unmatched. This CDR3 comprises 15 residues. From germline, CDR1 is GTSNPN and CDR2 SVGIG (reference sequence). This CDR3 is CAWSALAGGSGEQFF. The CDR3 nucleotides are TGTGCCTGGAGTGCCTTAGCGGGGGGGTCGGGTGAGCAGTTCTTC.

As for this clone: The sample contains more than one DNA sequence encoding this CDR3. This rearrangement joins TRBV18 to TRBJ1-5, with D maybe TRBD1 (6 bases). CDR1 KGHSH and CDR2 LQKENI come from the germline V gene. Trimming shortened V by 2 bases and J by 4 bases, and 6 bases separated the two germline ends. This CDR3 has 13 amino acids. The CDR3, as DNA: TGTGCCAGCTCACCAGGACAGAATCAGCCCCAGCATTTT. This codes for CASSPGQNQPQHF.

V and J are TRBV5-1 and TRBJ2-1; D unclear. V lost 0 bases to trimming and J lost 6 bases, with 4 bases between them. The CDR3 consists of 12 residues. Germline V gene data show CDR1 as SGHRS and CDR2 as YFSETQ. The DNA for the CDR3 is TGCGCCAGCAGCTTGGCCATCAATGAGCAGTTCTTC. Its protein product is CASSLAINEQFF.

Here the CDR3 reads CASTEQGVTGELFF. The CDR3 DNA reads TGTGCCAGCACCGAACAGGGGGTCACCGGGGAGCTGTTTTTT. The rearrangement uses TRBV2 and TRBJ2-2, with 8 bases aligning to TRBD1. Losses at the gene ends were 7 bases for V and 4 bases for J; bases not matched to a gene: 5. Germline assignment: CDR1 SNHLY and CDR2 FYNNEI. The CDR3 has 14 residues.

The CDR3 bases are TGTGCCAGCAGCCCCGGAGGGGACGTAGATACGCAGTATTTT. Its translation is CASSPGGDVDTQYF. This sequence joins TRBV27 and TRBJ2-3, with D tentatively TRBD2 (6 bases). The CDR3 has 14 amino acids. CDR1 is MNHEY, CDR2 SMNVEV, per germline (reference sequence). Trimming took 6 bases from V and 5 from J, leaving 15 bases between them.

In this sample, this clone turned up a few times. The rearrangement links TRBV6-6 to TRBJ2-5; 9 nucleotides match TRBD1. CDR1 MNHNY and CDR2 SVGAGI come from the germline V gene (reference sequence). The CDR3 spans 15 residues. After removal of 6 bases from V and 1 base from J, the junction contained 6 bases not matched to a gene. The CDR3 DNA reads TGTGCCAGCAGGACGGGACAGGGAGCCCAAGAGACCCAGTACTTC. Translation: CASRTGQGAQETQYF.

The V gene is TRBV6-1, the J gene TRBJ1-2; TRBD1 matches 7 bases. V lost 6 bases to trimming and J lost 3 bases; unmatched junction nucleotides: 4. This CDR3 is built from 13 residues. CDR1 is MNHNS and CDR2 is SASEGT in the germline V gene. The CDR3 loop is CASSLDRDYGYTF. Written as DNA, the CDR3 is TGTGCCAGCAGCCTAGACAGGGACTATGGCTACACCTTC.

This clone was seen only once. This chain links TRBV28 with TRBJ2-5; 7 bases map to TRBD2. Per germline, CDR1 MDHEN and CDR2 SYDVKM. This CDR3 spans 17 amino acids. V was clipped by 5 bases and J by 0 bases; unmatched bases: 12. CDR3 protein: CASSVSSGATYQETQYF. CDR3 bases: TGTGCCAGCAGTGTGTCCAGCGGGGCCACCTACCAAGAGACCCAGTACTTC.

This clone occurred once. The rearrangement links TRBV19 to TRBJ2-3; 7 nucleotides line up with TRBD1. The CDR3 is 15 residues long. CDR1 and CDR2 (germline): LNHDA, SQIVND (reference sequence). After removal of 9 bases from V and 2 bases from J, the junction contained 11 bases not matched to a gene. The CDR3 nucleotides read TGTGCCAGCAGGGACAGCGGATCCTACACAGATACGCAGTATTTT. Translating it yields CASRDSGSYTDTQYF. Looking up the rest from reference TRBV19 and TRBJ2-3 gives the full variable domain: DGGITQSPKYLFRKEGQNVTLSCEQNLNHDAMYWYRQDPGQGLRLIYYSQIVNDFQKGDIAEGYSVSREKKESFPLTVTSAQKNPTAFYLCASRDSGSYTDTQYFGPGTRLTVL.